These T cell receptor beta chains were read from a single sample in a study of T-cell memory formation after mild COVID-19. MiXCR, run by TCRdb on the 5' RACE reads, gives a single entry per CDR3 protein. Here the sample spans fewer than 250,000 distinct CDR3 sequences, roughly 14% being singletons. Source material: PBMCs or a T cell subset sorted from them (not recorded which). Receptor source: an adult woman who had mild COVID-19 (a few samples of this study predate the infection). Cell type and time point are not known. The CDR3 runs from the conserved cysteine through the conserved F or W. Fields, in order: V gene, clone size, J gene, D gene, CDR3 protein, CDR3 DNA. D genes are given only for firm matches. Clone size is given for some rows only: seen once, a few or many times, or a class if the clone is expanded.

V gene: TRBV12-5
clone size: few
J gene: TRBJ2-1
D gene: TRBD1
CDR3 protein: CASDWGQRGLKFPGTIYNEQFF
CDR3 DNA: TGTGCTAGTGATTGGGGACAGAGGGGCCTTAAGTTCCCAGGCACCATCTACAATGAGCAGTTCTTC

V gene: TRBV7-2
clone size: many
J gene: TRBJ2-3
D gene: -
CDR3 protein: CASSLDTVSTDTQYF
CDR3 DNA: TGTGCCAGCAGCTTAGACACAGTTAGCACAGATACGCAGTATTTT

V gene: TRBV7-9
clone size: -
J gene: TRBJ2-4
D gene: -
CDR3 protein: CASSLAGGGVAKNIQYF
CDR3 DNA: TGTGCCAGCAGCTTAGCCGGTGGCGGGGTAGCCAAAAACATTCAGTACTTC

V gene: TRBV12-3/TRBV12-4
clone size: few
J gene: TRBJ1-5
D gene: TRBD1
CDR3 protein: CASSLHRGREPQHF
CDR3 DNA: TGTGCCAGCAGTTTGCACAGGGGAAGGGAGCCCCAGCATTTT

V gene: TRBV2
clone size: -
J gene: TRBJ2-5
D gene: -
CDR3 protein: CASSEKGRQETQYF
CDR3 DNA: TGTGCCAGCAGTGAAAAGGGGAGACAAGAGACCCAGTACTTC

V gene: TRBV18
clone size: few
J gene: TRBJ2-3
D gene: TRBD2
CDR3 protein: CASSSLAASTDTQYF
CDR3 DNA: TGTGCCAGCTCATCACTAGCGGCTAGCACAGATACGCAGTATTTT

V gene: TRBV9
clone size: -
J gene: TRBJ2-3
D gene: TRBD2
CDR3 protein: CASSTDPGSVAGGSYTDTQYF
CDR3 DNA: TGTGCCAGCAGCACCGACCCGGGGTCGGTAGCGGGAGGGTCGTACACAGATACGCAGTATTTT

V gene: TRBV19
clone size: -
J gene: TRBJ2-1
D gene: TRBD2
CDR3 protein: CASSVRLARNEQFF
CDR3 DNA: TGTGCCAGTAGTGTAAGACTAGCGCGGAATGAGCAGTTCTTC

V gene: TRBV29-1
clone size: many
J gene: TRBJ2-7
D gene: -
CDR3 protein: CSVGRQWSSYEQYF
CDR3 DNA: TGCAGCGTTGGCCGACAGTGGAGCTCCTACGAGCAGTACTTC

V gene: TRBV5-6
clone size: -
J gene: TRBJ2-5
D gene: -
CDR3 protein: CASSLPLGETQYF
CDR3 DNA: TGTGCCAGCAGCTTGCCGTTGGGGGAGACCCAGTACTTC

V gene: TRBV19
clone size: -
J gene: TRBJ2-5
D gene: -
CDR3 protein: CASSYTGTTQETQYF
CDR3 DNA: TGTGCCAGTAGTTATACCGGGACGACACAAGAGACCCAGTACTTC

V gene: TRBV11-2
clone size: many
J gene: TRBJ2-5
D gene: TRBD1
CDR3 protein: CASSQLVTGSGLGETQYF
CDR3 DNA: TGTGCCAGCAGCCAGCTGGTGACAGGGTCGGGGCTGGGAGAGACCCAGTACTTC

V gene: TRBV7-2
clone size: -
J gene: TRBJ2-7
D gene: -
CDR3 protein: CASSLARREQYF
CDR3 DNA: TGTGCCAGCAGCTTAGCGCGAAGAGAGCAGTACTTC

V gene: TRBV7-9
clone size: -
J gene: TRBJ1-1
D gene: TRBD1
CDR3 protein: CASSFATGGRPGTEAFF
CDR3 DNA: TGTGCCAGCAGCTTCGCGACAGGGGGAAGGCCGGGCACTGAAGCTTTCTTT

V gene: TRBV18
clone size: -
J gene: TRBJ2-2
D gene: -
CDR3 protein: CASSPGKANTGELFF
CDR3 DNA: TGTGCCAGCTCACCAGGGAAGGCGAACACCGGGGAGCTGTTTTTT

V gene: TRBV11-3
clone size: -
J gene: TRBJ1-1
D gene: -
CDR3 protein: CASSSTANTEAFF
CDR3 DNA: TGTGCCAGCAGCTCAACAGCGAACACTGAAGCTTTCTTT

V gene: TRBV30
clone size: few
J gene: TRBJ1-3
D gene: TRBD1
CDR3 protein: CAWSGRDRVRGNTIYF
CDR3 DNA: TGTGCCTGGAGTGGACGGGACAGGGTTAGGGGAAACACCATATATTTT

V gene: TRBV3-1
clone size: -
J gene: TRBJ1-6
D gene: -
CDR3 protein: CASSQGSWVGSPLHF
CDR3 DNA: TGTGCCAGCAGCCAAGGCTCCTGGGTCGGCTCACCCCTCCACTTT

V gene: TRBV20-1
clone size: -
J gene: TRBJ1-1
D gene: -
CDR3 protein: CSARVGSLNTEAFF
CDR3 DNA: TGCAGTGCTAGAGTCGGCAGCCTGAACACTGAAGCTTTCTTT

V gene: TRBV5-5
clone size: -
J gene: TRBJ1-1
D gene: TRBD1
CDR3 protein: CASSFTGGGTEAFF
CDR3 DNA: TGTGCCAGCAGCTTTACAGGGGGAGGCACTGAAGCTTTCTTT

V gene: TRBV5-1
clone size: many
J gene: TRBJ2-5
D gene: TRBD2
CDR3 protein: CASRPGTSQETQYF
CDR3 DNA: TGCGCCAGCAGGCCTGGGACTAGCCAAGAGACCCAGTACTTC

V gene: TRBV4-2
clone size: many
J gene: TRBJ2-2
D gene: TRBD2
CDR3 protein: CASSPATSGRGGGELFF
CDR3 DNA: TGTGCCAGCAGCCCTGCTACTAGCGGGAGAGGTGGCGGGGAGCTGTTTTTT

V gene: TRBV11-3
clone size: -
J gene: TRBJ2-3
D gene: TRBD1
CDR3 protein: CASSFRGDRDHTQYF
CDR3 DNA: TGTGCCAGCAGCTTCAGGGGGGACAGGGATCATACGCAGTATTTT

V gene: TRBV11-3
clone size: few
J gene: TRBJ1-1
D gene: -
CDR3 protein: CASSSMLGTEAFF
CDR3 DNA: TGTGCCAGCAGCTCGATGTTGGGCACTGAAGCTTTCTTT

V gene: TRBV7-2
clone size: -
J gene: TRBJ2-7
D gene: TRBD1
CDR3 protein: CASSQGQVVGQYF
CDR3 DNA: TGTGCCAGCAGCCAGGGACAGGTAGTAGGGCAGTACTTC

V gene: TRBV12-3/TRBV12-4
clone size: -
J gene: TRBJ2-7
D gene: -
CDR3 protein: CASSLDGTATYEQYF
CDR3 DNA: TGTGCCAGCAGTTTGGATGGGACGGCTACCTACGAGCAGTACTTC

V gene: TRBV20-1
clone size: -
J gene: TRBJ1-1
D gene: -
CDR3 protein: CSAREGTSDAFF
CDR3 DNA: TGCAGTGCTAGAGAAGGGACATCCGACGCTTTCTTT

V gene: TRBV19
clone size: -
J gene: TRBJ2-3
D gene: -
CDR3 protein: CASIAPGTDTQYF
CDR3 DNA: TGTGCCAGTATTGCCCCGGGCACAGATACGCAGTATTTT

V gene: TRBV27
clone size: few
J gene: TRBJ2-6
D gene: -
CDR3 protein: CASSLYSLRDSGANVLTF
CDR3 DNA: TGTGCCAGCAGTTTATACTCATTGCGGGACTCTGGGGCCAACGTCCTGACTTTC

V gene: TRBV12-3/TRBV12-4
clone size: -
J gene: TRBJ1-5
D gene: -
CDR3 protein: CASSSGPIQPQHF
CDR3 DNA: TGTGCCAGCAGTTCCGGACCAATACAGCCCCAGCATTTT

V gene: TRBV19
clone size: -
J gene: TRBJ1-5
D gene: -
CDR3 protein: CASSPTPLIHQPQHF
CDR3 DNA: TGTGCCAGTAGTCCGACACCCTTAATACATCAGCCCCAGCATTTT

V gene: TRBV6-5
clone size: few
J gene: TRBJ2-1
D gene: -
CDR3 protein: CASSYAGHRLYNEQFF
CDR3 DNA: TGTGCCAGCAGTTACGCGGGGCACAGGCTCTACAATGAGCAGTTCTTC